This T cell receptor beta chain comes out of a study of blood T cells in healthy people across ages (dated by TCRdb to between 2014 and 2017). Regarding the study in general: Template switching captured roughly one uniquely barcoded TCR beta cDNA molecule per two T cells in model experiments. Using deep sequencing normalized with unique cDNA molecular identifiers, the study measured how TCR beta repertoire diversity changes with age. The donors were split into four age groups: young (average around 15 years), middle-aged (around 37), aged (roughly 65) and long-lived (approximately 80). Donors of different ages were randomly distributed across sequencing lanes to avoid experimental bias. For two donors (one aged 18 to 30 and one aged 80 or older), the study analyzed two additional independent replicas of 1 million unique cDNA reads from the same blood draw.

This clonotype was detected a few times. Its antigen remains unidentified. Base qualities were left out, and no much larger clone turns up one base away. The roughly 39 donors, aged 6 to 90 years, were systemically healthy Caucasian individuals from Russia. Around 9.9 milliliters of peripheral blood were collected from each donor into EDTA-treated Vacutainer tubes. Ficoll-Paque density-gradient centrifugation was used to isolate PBMCs, with at least 6.5 million per sample. Total RNA was extracted from PBMCs with Trizol reagent, with at least 5.5 micrograms obtained per sample. Naive CD45RAhigh/CD27high T cell percentages were measured by flow cytometry on a PBMC aliquot from every donor. Taken from cysteine to phenylalanine, the CDR3 has 14 residues. The read is trimmed to its CDR3 DNA, 42 bases read in frame from base 1. Trimming takes 3 bases from V and 3 bases from J, and the germline ends sit 12 bases apart. The germline V gene specifies KGHSH as CDR1 and LQKENI as CDR2.

The paper's findings and limits, for the study overall: Total diversity estimates from one million sequenced T cells were considered lower bounds and underestimates. The long-lived group showed more naive CD4+ T cells, fewer expanded clones and increased TCR diversity than the aged group, suggesting age selection. Because the CMV infection status of the donors was unknown, age-related changes in expanded clonotypes may potentially have been confounded. As age increased, observed TCR beta diversity per million T cells dropped in a roughly linear way, and a significant reduction was already evident by age around 41. Bulk unsorted PBMC profiling prevented conclusive comparison of naive and antigen-experienced compartments. Observed TCR beta diversity correlated strongly with the percentage of naive T cells measured by flow cytometry.

The library was prepared using 5' RACE. TCRdb names Illumina HiSeq 2500 as the instrument used. A second roughly 6 to 12 cycle PCR used a sample-barcoded 5' primer and a J-beta primer mix. A unique molecular identifier was introduced onto each TCR beta cDNA molecule by a template-switch 5' adaptor carrying 12 random nucleotides. Each sample yielded at least 2.5 million CDR3-containing paired-end reads. First-strand cDNA synthesis was performed from all RNA using the Mint cDNA synthesis kit, with priming by a TRBC-specific oligonucleotide. Following uracil-DNA glycosylase treatment, all cDNA underwent a first 18-cycle PCR with the universal primers M1SS and BC2_uni_R. The original pipeline was this. For normalization, 1 million high-quality reads were randomly selected from each sample, with every read carrying a distinct molecular identifier. Reads with shared molecular identifiers were discarded instead of being binned into consensus sequences. MiTCR, with a Q25 quality threshold and the strictest error-elimination algorithm, was used for CDR3 identification, clonotype clustering and error correction. Lower-bound total TCR beta diversity was estimated with a nonparametric unseen species model using Euler transformation. Clones were called with MiXCR by TCRdb after fastp trimmed the public reads at Q25, and only in-frame beta chains were retained. Every entry covers one CDR3 protein and lists the most common genes and DNA from its rows. It is TCRdb's table, rather than the study itself, that gives the V and J calls and clone size. This sample gives about 680,000 distinct CDR3 sequences in total; roughly 49% of them show up just once. Approximately 32% of the sample belongs to the ten largest clones.

Sample: blood. The rearrangement combines TRBV18 with TRBJ2-7, with no D gene named confidently. This TCR derives from a woman in her fifties or sixties in good health. CDR3 reads: CASSPGQDYYEQYF. The nucleotide sequence is given as TGTGCCAGCTCACCCGGGCAAGATTACTACGAGCAGTACTTC.